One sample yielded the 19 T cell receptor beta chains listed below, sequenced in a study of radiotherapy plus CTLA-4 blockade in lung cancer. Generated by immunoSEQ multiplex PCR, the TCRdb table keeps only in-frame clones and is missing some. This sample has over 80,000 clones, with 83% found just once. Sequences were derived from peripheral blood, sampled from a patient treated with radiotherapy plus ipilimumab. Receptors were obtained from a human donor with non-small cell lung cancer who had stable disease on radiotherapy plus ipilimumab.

CDR3 loop: CASSLGRGDRSYNEQFF. CDR3 DNA sequence: TGTGCCAGCAGCTTGGGGAGGGGGGACAGATCCTACAATGAGCAGTTCTTC. V is TRBV11-2 and J is TRBJ2-1, with D tentatively TRBD1 or TRBD2 (7 bases each). CDR1 and CDR2 (germline): SGHAT, FQNNGV. This CDR3 region has 17 residues. V was pared by 3 bases and J by 1 base, with 16 bases between.

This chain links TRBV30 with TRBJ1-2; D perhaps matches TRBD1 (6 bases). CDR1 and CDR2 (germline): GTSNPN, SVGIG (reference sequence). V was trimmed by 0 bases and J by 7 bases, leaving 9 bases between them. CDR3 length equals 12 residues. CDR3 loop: CAWSVGGSGYTF. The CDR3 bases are TGTGCCTGGAGTGTAGGGGGGAGTGGCTACACCTTC.

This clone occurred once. The CDR3 DNA sequence: TGCAGCGTTGTTGGCGGTTACACAGATACGCAGTATTTT. Translated: CSVVGGYTDTQYF. The gene calls are TRBV29-1 and TRBJ2-3, with D unclear. V was trimmed by 4 bases and J by 2 bases, leaving 10 bases between them. Germline-derived CDR1 and CDR2 are SQVTM and ANQGSEA. The CDR3 covers 13 residues.

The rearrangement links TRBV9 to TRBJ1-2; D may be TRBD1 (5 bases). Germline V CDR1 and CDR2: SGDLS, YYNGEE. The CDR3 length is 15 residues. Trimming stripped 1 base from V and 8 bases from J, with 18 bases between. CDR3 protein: CASSVYGGVRDGYTF. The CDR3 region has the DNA TGTGCCAGCAGCGTATATGGGGGAGTTAGGGACGGCTACACCTTC.

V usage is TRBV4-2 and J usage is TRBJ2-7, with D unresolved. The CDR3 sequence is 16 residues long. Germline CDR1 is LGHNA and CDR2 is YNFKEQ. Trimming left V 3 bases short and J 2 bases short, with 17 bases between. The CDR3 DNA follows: TGTGCCAGCAGCCAGGACCCCCTGGGCTTGGCCTACGAGCAGTACTTC. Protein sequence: CASSQDPLGLAYEQYF.

The CDR3: CASSRTGTDLYGYTF. Written as DNA, the CDR3 is TGTGCCAGCAGTCGAACCGGGACAGATTTATATGGCTACACCTTC. The rearrangement joins TRBV11-2 to TRBJ1-2, with 7 bases lining up with TRBD1. The CDR3 sequence is 15 residues long. Germline V CDR1 and CDR2: SGHAT, FQNNGV. J gave up 5 bases and V 6 bases, and 12 bases lay outside the gene matches.

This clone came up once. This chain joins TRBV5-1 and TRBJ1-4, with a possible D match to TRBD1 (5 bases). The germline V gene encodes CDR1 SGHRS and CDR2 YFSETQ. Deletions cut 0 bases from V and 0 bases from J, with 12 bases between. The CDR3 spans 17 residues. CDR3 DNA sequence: TGCGCCAGCAGCTTGGACCGGGGCCCTGCAACTAATGAAAAACTGTTTTTT. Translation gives CASSLDRGPATNEKLFF.

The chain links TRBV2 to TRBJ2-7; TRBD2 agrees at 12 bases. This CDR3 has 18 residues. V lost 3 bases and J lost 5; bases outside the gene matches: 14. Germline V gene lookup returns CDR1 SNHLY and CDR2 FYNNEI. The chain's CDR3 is CASSEILAGGPLVNEQYF. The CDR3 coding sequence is TGTGCCAGCAGTGAGATACTAGCGGGAGGCCCTTTAGTAAACGAGCAGTACTTC.

This CDR3 reads CASSPWSGPTYEQYF. The CDR3 coding sequence is TGTGCCAGCTCACCTTGGTCCGGACCTACCTACGAGCAGTACTTC. The genes are TRBV18 and TRBJ2-7; no definite D call. The CDR3 spans 15 residues. Germline V CDR1 and CDR2: KGHSH, LQKENI. The ends were cut back, 3 bases at V and 2 bases at J, with 14 bases in the middle.

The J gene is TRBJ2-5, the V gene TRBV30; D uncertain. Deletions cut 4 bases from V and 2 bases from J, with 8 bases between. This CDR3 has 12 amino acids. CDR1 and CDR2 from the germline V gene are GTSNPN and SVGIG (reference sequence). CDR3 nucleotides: TGTGCCTGGAATCAAAAACAAGAGACCCAGTACTTC. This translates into CAWNQKQETQYF. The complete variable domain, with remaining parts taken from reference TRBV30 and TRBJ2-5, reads SQTIHQWPATLVQPVGSPLSLECTVEGTSNPNLYWYRQAAGRGLQLLFYSVGIGQISSEVPQNLSASRPQDRQFILSSKKLLLSDSGFYLCAWNQKQETQYFGPGTRLLVL.

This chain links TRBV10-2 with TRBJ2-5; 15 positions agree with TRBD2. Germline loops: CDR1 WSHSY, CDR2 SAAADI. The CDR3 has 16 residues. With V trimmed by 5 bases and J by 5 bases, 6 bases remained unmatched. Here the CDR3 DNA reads TGCGCCAGCAGTCCAGGGACTAGCGGGGGGAGGGAGACCCAGTACTTC. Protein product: CASSPGTSGGRETQYF.

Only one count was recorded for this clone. The CDR3 spells CASRATGGRGTQYF. The CDR3, as DNA: TGTGCCAGCAGGGCGACAGGGGGAAGGGGTACGCAGTATTTT. J is TRBJ2-3 and V is TRBV7-8; TRBD1 agrees at 9 bases. The germline CDR1 and CDR2 sequences are SGHVS and FQNEAQ. This CDR3 has 14 amino acids. The J segment lost 8 bases and the V segment lost 6 bases, leaving 9 bases of the junction unmatched.

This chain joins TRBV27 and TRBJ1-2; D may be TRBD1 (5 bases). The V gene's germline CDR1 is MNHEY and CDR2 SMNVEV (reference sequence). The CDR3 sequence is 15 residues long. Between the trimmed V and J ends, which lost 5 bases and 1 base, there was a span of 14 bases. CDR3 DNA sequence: TGTGCCAGCAGTCCTCAAAGGACATTTAACTATGGCTACACCTTC. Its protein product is CASSPQRTFNYGYTF.

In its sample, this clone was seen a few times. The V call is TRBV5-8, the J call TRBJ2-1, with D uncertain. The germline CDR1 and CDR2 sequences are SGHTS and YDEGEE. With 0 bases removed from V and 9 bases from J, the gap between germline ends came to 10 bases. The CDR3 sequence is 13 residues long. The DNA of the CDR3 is TGTGCCAGCAGCTTGGCCTACAATCCTGAGCAGTTCTTC. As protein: CASSLAYNPEQFF.

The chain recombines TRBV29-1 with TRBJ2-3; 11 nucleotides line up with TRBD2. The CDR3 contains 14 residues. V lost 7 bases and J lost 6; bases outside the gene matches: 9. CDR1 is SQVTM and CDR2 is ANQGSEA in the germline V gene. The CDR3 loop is CSGVAGGPRDTQYF. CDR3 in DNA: TGCAGCGGTGTAGCGGGAGGGCCAAGGGATACGCAGTATTTT.

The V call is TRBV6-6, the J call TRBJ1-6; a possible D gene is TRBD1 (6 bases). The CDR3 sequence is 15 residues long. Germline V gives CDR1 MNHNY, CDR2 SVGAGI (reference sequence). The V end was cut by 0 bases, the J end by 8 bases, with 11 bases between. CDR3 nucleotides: TGTGCCAGCAGTTACTCGCCAGGGGATTATTCACCCCTCCACTTT. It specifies CASSYSPGDYSPLHF.

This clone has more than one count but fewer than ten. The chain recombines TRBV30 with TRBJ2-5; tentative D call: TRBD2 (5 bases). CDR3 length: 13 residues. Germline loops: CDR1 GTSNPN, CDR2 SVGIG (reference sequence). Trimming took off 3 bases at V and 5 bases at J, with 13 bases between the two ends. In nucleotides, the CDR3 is TGTGCCTGGAGCGGACTCCGGTCGGAGACCCAGTACTTC. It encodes CAWSGLRSETQYF.

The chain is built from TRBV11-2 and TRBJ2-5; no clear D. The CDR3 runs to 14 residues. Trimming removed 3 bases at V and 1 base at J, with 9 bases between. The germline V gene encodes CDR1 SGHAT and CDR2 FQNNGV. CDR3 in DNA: TGTGCCAGCAGCTTTGAGCAGCCCCAAGAGACCCAGTACTTC. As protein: CASSFEQPQETQYF.

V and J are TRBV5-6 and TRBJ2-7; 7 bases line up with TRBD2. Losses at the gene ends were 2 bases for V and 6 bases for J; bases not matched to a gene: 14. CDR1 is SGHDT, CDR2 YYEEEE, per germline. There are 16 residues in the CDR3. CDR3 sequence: CASSFGFGGSLGEQYF. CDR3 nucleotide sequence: TGTGCCAGCAGCTTCGGTTTTGGCGGGAGCCTGGGCGAGCAGTACTTC.